The 32 T cell receptor beta chains reported below all come from one sample, sequenced in a study of CD8+ T cells in alopecia areata. The treatment here: oral pan-JAK inhibitor, 5-10 mg twice daily. Following extraction, RNA underwent reverse transcription to cDNA, which served as the sequencing template. Some clones are missing from TCRdb's copy, which holds only in-frame ones; the method was immunoSEQ multiplex PCR. Of under 350,000 clones listed, 58% were seen once; the top ten hold more than 1.5%. Sequences were derived from CD4+ T cells sorted from blood, sampled at week 24, from a patient treated with tofacitinib. Every receptor here comes from a human donor with alopecia areata.

This chain joins TRBV10-3 and TRBJ2-5; no definite D call. The V and J ends lost 6 bases and 2 bases respectively, with 7 bases between them. The length of the CDR3 is 12 residues. CDR1 and CDR2 from the germline V gene are ENHRY and SYGVKD. The CDR3 sequence is CAISAVQETQYF. Here the CDR3 DNA reads TGTGCCATCAGCGCGGTACAAGAGACCCAGTACTTC.

In its sample, this clone was seen a few times. V gene TRBV27 combines with J gene TRBJ1-1; D unclear. Trimming took 2 bases from V and 0 from J, leaving 7 bases between them. This CDR3 is 14 amino acids long. Germline CDR1 is MNHEY and CDR2 is SMNVEV (reference sequence). Here the CDR3 DNA reads TGTGCCAGCAGTTTAGGCAGCGTGAACACTGAAGCTTTCTTT. It codes for CASSLGSVNTEAFF.

This clone has more than one count but fewer than ten. The V gene is TRBV10-3, the J gene TRBJ2-5; perhaps TRBD2 as D (6 bases). Germline V gene sequence: CDR1 ENHRY, CDR2 SYGVKD. Deletions cut 9 bases from V and 5 bases from J, with 13 bases between. CDR3 length: 12 amino acids. The CDR3 spells CAIRDSGETQYF. For the CDR3, the DNA is TGTGCCATTCGGGACTCGGGGGAGACCCAGTACTTC.

The chain uses TRBV5-1 and TRBJ2-1; D might be TRBD1 (5 bases). Per the germline V gene, CDR1 is SGHRS and CDR2 is YFSETQ. V lost 4 bases and J lost 7, with 12 bases in between. The CDR3 spans 13 residues. CDR3: CASSDHPGNEQFF. The CDR3 nucleotides read TGCGCCAGCAGCGATCACCCAGGGAATGAGCAGTTCTTC.

V is TRBV6-1 and J is TRBJ1-2; D gene uncertain. V shed 4 bases and J shed 2 bases, with 11 bases lying between them. CDR1 is MNHNS and CDR2 is SASEGT in the germline V gene. This CDR3 spans 14 amino acids. CDR3 DNA: TGTGCCAGCAGTGCGGAACCGGGCAACTATGGCTACACCTTC. It codes for CASSAEPGNYGYTF.

V usage is TRBV2 and J usage is TRBJ2-7; TRBD1 agrees at 7 bases. Per the germline V gene, CDR1 is SNHLY and CDR2 is FYNNEI. The CDR3 totals 15 residues. J was trimmed by 5 bases and V by 0 bases; bases with no gene match: 7. The CDR3 spells CASSEAWTGSHEQYF. The CDR3 DNA follows: TGTGCCAGCAGTGAAGCATGGACAGGTAGTCACGAGCAGTACTTC.

This clone was recorded a few times. The V and J genes are TRBV27 and TRBJ1-1; a weak D match, TRBD1 (6 bases). CDR1 MNHEY and CDR2 SMNVEV come from the germline V gene (reference sequence). The V end lost 9 bases, the J end lost 4 bases, and 21 bases lay between the germline ends. CDR3 length equals 15 residues. The CDR3: CASIKLGGRFTEAFF. CDR3 coding DNA: TGTGCCAGTATAAAACTAGGGGGGCGGTTCACTGAAGCTTTCTTT.

There are a few counts of this clone. The V gene is TRBV29-1, the J gene TRBJ2-3, with 15 nucleotides matching TRBD2. Losses at the gene ends were 5 bases for V and 4 bases for J; bases not matched to a gene: 4. Germline V gives CDR1 SQVTM, CDR2 ANQGSEA. The CDR3 contains 15 residues. This CDR3 is CSVWGLAGGADTQYF. Written as DNA, the CDR3 is TGCAGCGTTTGGGGACTAGCGGGGGGAGCAGATACGCAGTATTTT.

The chain recombines TRBV7-2 with TRBJ2-7; 10 bases map to TRBD2. Germline CDR1 is SGHTA and CDR2 is FQGNSA. The CDR3 contains 14 residues. V dropped 1 base and J dropped 7; count of bases not matched to a gene: 4. CDR3 bases: TGTGCCAGCAGCTTAGAGCGGGGGGGCGGTGAGCAGTACTTC. Its translation is CASSLERGGGEQYF.

This chain joins TRBV7-2 and TRBJ2-5; the D is unclear. The length of the CDR3 is 13 residues. CDR1 is SGHTA and CDR2 is FQGNSA in the germline V gene. Trimming took off 3 bases at V and 0 bases at J, with 5 bases between the two ends. Here the CDR3 DNA reads TGTGCCAGCAGCTTGGCTCACCAAGAGACCCAGTACTTC. Translation: CASSLAHQETQYF.

There are a few counts of this clone. The chain recombines TRBV12-5 with TRBJ2-1; the D gene is possibly TRBD2 (6 bases). V lost 0 bases and J 0 bases, leaving 12 bases between the germline ends. The CDR3 spans 17 residues. The germline CDR1 and CDR2 sequences are LGHNT and FRNRAP. The CDR3 spells CASGLVISGGSYNEQFF. The CDR3 bases are TGTGCTAGTGGTTTGGTTATCTCCGGGGGCTCCTACAATGAGCAGTTCTTC.

This clone was observed a handful of times. The rearrangement joins TRBV11-1 to TRBJ2-1; 8 bases map to TRBD1. V lost 4 bases to trimming and J lost 5 bases; unmatched junction nucleotides: 7. From germline, CDR1 is SGHAT and CDR2 FQDESV (reference sequence). The CDR3 has 15 amino acids. In DNA form, the CDR3 reads TGTGCCAGCAGCTCCAGGACAGGGTGGAACAATGAGCAGTTCTTC. Residues: CASSSRTGWNNEQFF.

The V gene is TRBV10-3, the J gene TRBJ2-1, with 11 bases matching TRBD2. V was clipped by 6 bases and J by 7 bases; unmatched bases: 8. CDR3 length equals 15 residues. The V gene's germline CDR1 is ENHRY and CDR2 SYGVKD. CDR3 in DNA: TGTGCCATCAGCGGGGTAGCGGGGGGGCCTAATGAGCAGTTCTTC. Translated, it gives CAISGVAGGPNEQFF.

This clone was detected only a few times. This chain connects TRBV7-2 to TRBJ2-5, with D possibly TRBD2 on 6 matching bases. The length of the CDR3 is 14 residues. V was pared by 5 bases and J by 7 bases, with 17 bases between. Germline CDR1 and CDR2: SGHTA and FQGNSA. Here the CDR3 DNA reads TGTGCCAGCAGCCGATCCCGCAGGGAGGCGACCCAGTACTTC. Amino acids: CASSRSRREATQYF.

This chain links TRBV29-1 with TRBJ2-3; 14 bases fit TRBD2. With V trimmed by 0 bases and J by 2 bases, 10 bases remained unmatched. Germline V gives CDR1 SQVTM, CDR2 ANQGSEA. The CDR3 contains 19 residues. The CDR3 region has the DNA TGCAGCGTTGAAGATGGGACTAGCGGGGGATACGGCCCCACAGATACGCAGTATTTT. This encodes CSVEDGTSGGYGPTDTQYF.

This clone was observed a few times. The rearrangement joins TRBV6-1 to TRBJ2-7; 7 nucleotides agree with TRBD1. Germline CDR1 is MNHNS and CDR2 is SASEGT. V shed 4 bases and J 3 bases; nucleotides not matched to a gene: 6. The CDR3 length is 14 residues. CDR3 sequence (DNA): TGTGCCAGCAGTGTGGCACAGGGGATCTACGAGCAGTACTTC. Its translation: CASSVAQGIYEQYF.

The chain couples TRBV7-9 to TRBJ2-3, with no clear D. The germline CDR1 and CDR2 sequences are SEHNR and FQNEAQ (reference sequence). CDR3 length: 13 amino acids. V shed 1 base and J shed 3 bases, with 5 bases lying between them. The CDR3 DNA sequence: TGTGCCAGCAGCTTAGACCCAACAGATACGCAGTATTTT. Its translation: CASSLDPTDTQYF.

The rearrangement uses TRBV27 and TRBJ2-1, with D hard to call. Germline V gene lookup returns CDR1 MNHEY and CDR2 SMNVEV (reference sequence). Trimming took off 4 bases at V and 15 bases at J, with 19 bases between the two ends. The CDR3 consists of 13 residues. For the CDR3, the DNA is TGTGCCAGCAGTTATAAGACCGACTTAGCTCCGTTCTTC. Translation: CASSYKTDLAPFF.

The genes are TRBV18 and TRBJ1-2; TRBD1 is a possible D gene (6 bases). Trimming cost V 4 bases and J 4 bases, with 10 bases left between them. CDR1 KGHSH and CDR2 LQKENI come from the germline V gene. This CDR3 is built from 13 residues. CDR3 protein: CASSQGVSYGYTF. DNA for the CDR3: TGTGCCAGCTCACAGGGGGTTAGCTATGGCTACACCTTC.

This chain joins TRBV11-2 and TRBJ1-4; no clear D gene. V lost 2 bases to trimming and J lost 10 bases, with 8 bases between them. CDR3 length: 12 residues. Per the germline V gene, CDR1 is SGHAT and CDR2 is FQNNGV. DNA of the CDR3: TGTGCCAGCAGCTTATTTTTGGGAAAACTGTTTTTT. It translates to CASSLFLGKLFF. The entire variable domain, with the rest obtained from reference TRBV11-2 and TRBJ1-4, is as follows: EAGVAQSPRYKIIEKRQSVAFWCNPISGHATLYWYQQILGQGPKLLIQFQNNGVVDDSQLPKDRFSAERLKGVDSTLKIQPAKLEDSAVYLCASSLFLGKLFFGSGTQLSVL.

CDR3 DNA: TGCGCCAGCAGCCGTAGAGGAGCTGAAGCTTTCTTT. Residues: CASSRRGAEAFF. The V call is TRBV5-1, the J call TRBJ1-1, with unresolved D. This CDR3 spans 12 amino acids. Germline V gene data show CDR1 as SGHRS and CDR2 as YFSETQ. V was cut by 4 bases and J by 6 bases, with 10 bases left in between.

The rearrangement joins TRBV5-1 to TRBJ2-7; D call uncertain. Looked up from germline, CDR1 is SGHRS and CDR2 is YFSETQ. This CDR3 comprises 15 residues. The ends were cut back, 0 bases at V and 5 bases at J, with 15 bases in the middle. As DNA, the CDR3 is TGCGCCAGCAGCTTGGCTGGCAGACGCGTCAACGAGCAGTACTTC. As protein: CASSLAGRRVNEQYF.

The rearrangement uses TRBV2 and TRBJ1-6; D call uncertain. This CDR3 has 15 amino acids. V was pared by 0 bases and J by 7 bases, with 10 bases between. Germline V lookup: CDR1 SNHLY, CDR2 FYNNEI. The CDR3 loop reads CASSEARQTNSPLHF. In DNA, the CDR3 is TGTGCCAGCAGTGAAGCGCGGCAGACAAATTCACCCCTCCACTTT.

The chain uses TRBV25-1 and TRBJ2-2; 7 positions agree with TRBD1. Germline lookup yields CDR1 MGHDK and CDR2 SYGVNS. The CDR3 totals 15 residues. J lost 4 bases, V lost 6 bases, and 8 bases had no gene match. CDR3: CASSKGGAGTGELFF. For the CDR3, the DNA is TGTGCCAGCAGCAAAGGGGGCGCAGGCACCGGGGAGCTGTTTTTT. The entire variable domain, with the rest obtained from reference TRBV25-1 and TRBJ2-2, is as follows: EADIYQTPRYLVIGTGKKITLECSQTMGHDKMYWYQQDPGMELHLIHYSYGVNSTEKGDLSSESTVSRIRTEHFPLTLESARPSHTSQYLCASSKGGAGTGELFFGEGSRLTVL.

This clone was counted a few times. The genes are TRBV25-1 and TRBJ1-3; maybe TRBD1 (5 bases). Germline CDR1 MGHDK, CDR2 SYGVNS. The CDR3 covers 13 residues. The V end lost 4 bases, the J end lost 2 bases, and 6 bases lay between the germline ends. The CDR3 loop is CASSGQTGNTIYF. The CDR3 nucleotides are TGTGCCAGCAGTGGACAGACTGGAAACACCATATATTTT.

The rearrangement uses TRBV19 and TRBJ2-2, with no clear D. CDR3 length: 13 residues. From germline, CDR1 is LNHDA and CDR2 SQIVND (reference sequence). V lost 7 bases and J 2 bases, leaving 8 bases between the germline ends. In DNA form, the CDR3 reads TGTGCCAGTAAGGGCGGAAACACCGGGGAGCTGTTTTTT. It is translated as CASKGGNTGELFF.

The rearrangement uses TRBV7-9 and TRBJ1-5; D not resolved. CDR3 length: 12 amino acids. Germline V gene lookup returns CDR1 SEHNR and CDR2 FQNEAQ (reference sequence). Trimming pared 4 bases from V and 3 bases from J, leaving 4 bases between. CDR3 DNA sequence: TGTGCCAGCAGCTCAAACAATCAGCCCCAGCATTTT. Encoded protein: CASSSNNQPQHF.

This clone was counted between two and nine times. The chain uses TRBV5-1 and TRBJ1-2; TRBD1 is a possible D gene (6 bases). This CDR3 has 16 amino acids. The V and J ends lost 3 bases and 3 bases respectively, with 18 bases between them. CDR1 SGHRS and CDR2 YFSETQ come from the germline V gene. This CDR3 reads CASSSGHSSADYGYTF. In DNA, the CDR3 is TGCGCCAGCAGCTCGGGACACTCCAGTGCTGACTATGGCTACACCTTC.

This chain connects TRBV28 to TRBJ2-7; 7 bases map to TRBD1. V lost 2 bases to trimming and J lost 5 bases; unmatched junction nucleotides: 3. Germline V gene sequence: CDR1 MDHEN, CDR2 SYDVKM. The length of the CDR3 is 13 residues. CDR3 region: CASSLDRVHEQYF. CDR3 nucleotides: TGTGCCAGCAGTTTAGACAGGGTCCACGAGCAGTACTTC.

The count of this clone is one. CDR3 nucleotide sequence: TGTGCCAGTAGTATAGTAAGACAGGCCCAAGAGACCCAGTACTTC. Its protein product is CASSIVRQAQETQYF. The chain has TRBV19 and TRBJ2-5, with TRBD1 as a possible D gene (6 bases). Germline CDR1 and CDR2: LNHDA and SQIVND (reference sequence). V was trimmed by 1 base and J by 1 base, leaving 10 bases between them. CDR3 length equals 15 residues.

The V call is TRBV29-1, the J call TRBJ2-1; D ambiguous. In germline, CDR1 is SQVTM, CDR2 ANQGSEA. The CDR3 loop spans 11 amino acids. Between the trimmed V and J ends, which lost 6 bases and 9 bases, there was a span of 12 bases. In DNA, the CDR3 is TGCAGCGTCAACCGACTCACTGAGCAGTTCTTC. Amino acid sequence: CSVNRLTEQFF.

The genes are TRBV30 and TRBJ2-2; TRBD1 aligns across 8 bases. The CDR3 is 15 residues long. V shed 1 base and J 7 bases; nucleotides not matched to a gene: 8. Germline V gives CDR1 GTSNPN, CDR2 SVGIG (reference sequence). This CDR3 is CAWSALGQGDGELFF. CDR3 DNA: TGTGCCTGGAGTGCCCTCGGACAGGGCGACGGGGAGCTGTTTTTT.